A selection of T cell receptor beta chains follows, all from one sample in a study of cytomegalovirus exposure and HLA in healthy donors. Assay: immunoSEQ multiplex PCR; the TCRdb copy retains only in-frame clones and omits some. The data contain roughly 150,000 clones, roughly 75% of them seen just once; the ten biggest clones take up 1.3% to 1.5%. The sequencing input was PBMCs. These receptors were collected from a man aged 18 to 29 in good health and CMV-seronegative. Each CDR3 is given with its conserved first and last residue. The D gene is left open where the match is weak. Clone size appears in some rows only: once, few, many, or a class for an expanded clone.

>14|TRBD1|TRBV11-2|NA|TRBJ1-2
CASSPGQGDYGYTF
TGTGCCAGCAGCCCAGGACAGGGCGACTATGGCTACACCTTC
>16|NA|TRBV7-2|once|TRBJ1-5
CASSLTADGGAQPQHF
TGTGCCAGCAGCCTTACAGCAGACGGGGGGGCTCAGCCCCAGCATTTT
>12|NA|TRBV6-5|few|TRBJ1-1
CASSYEGYEAFF
TGTGCCAGCAGTTACGAGGGATATGAAGCTTTCTTT
>15|NA|TRBV7-2|many|TRBJ1-2
CASSLGGTAQRGYTF
TGTGCCAGCAGCTTAGGTGGAACAGCTCAAAGGGGCTACACCTTC
>15|NA|TRBV6-5|once|TRBJ2-4
CACSNSGVAKNIQYF
TGTGCCTGCTCAAACTCCGGGGTAGCCAAAAACATTCAGTACTTC
>14|NA|TRBV7-9|NA|TRBJ2-2
CASSSTSNSGELFF
TGTGCCAGCAGCTCCACTAGCAATTCCGGGGAGCTGTTTTTT
>15|TRBD1|TRBV7-9|few|TRBJ2-2
CASSPQGARTGELFF
TGTGCCAGCAGCCCACAGGGGGCTAGGACCGGGGAGCTGTTTTTT
>15|NA|TRBV7-2|once|TRBJ2-1
CATSQTANNGGEQFF
TGTGCCACCTCGCAGACTGCCAATAACGGCGGTGAGCAGTTCTTC
>15|TRBD1|TRBV5-1|once|TRBJ2-1
CASRPWTGDKDEQFF
TGCGCCAGCAGGCCCTGGACAGGGGATAAGGATGAGCAGTTCTTC
>18|TRBD2|TRBV15|NA|TRBJ2-3
CATSRVPGLAGATDTQYF
TGTGCCACCAGCAGAGTACCGGGACTAGCGGGAGCCACAGATACGCAGTATTTT
>17|TRBD2|TRBV18|once|TRBJ2-3
CASSPILAGGGADTQYF
TGTGCCAGCTCACCTATTCTAGCGGGAGGAGGCGCAGATACGCAGTATTTT
>14|NA|TRBV2|NA|TRBJ2-3
CASSGNGRSDTQYF
TGTGCCAGCAGTGGAAACGGGAGATCAGATACGCAGTATTTT
>14|NA|TRBV10-1|few|TRBJ1-3
CASSVTNSGNTIYF
TGCGCCAGCAGCGTCACAAACTCTGGAAACACCATATATTTT
>13|TRBD2|TRBV29-1|NA|TRBJ2-7
CSGVSGIRYEQYF
TGCAGCGGGGTTAGCGGGATCCGCTACGAGCAGTACTTC
>11|NA|TRBV6-6|NA|TRBJ1-1
CASSVQGEAFF
TGTGCCAGCAGCGTCCAGGGAGAAGCTTTCTTT
>16|TRBD2|TRBV6-4|NA|TRBJ2-7
CASSGLLAGGGDEQYF
TGTGCCAGCAGTGGGCTACTAGCGGGAGGTGGCGACGAGCAGTACTTC
>16|NA|TRBV7-2|NA|TRBJ1-5
CASSALPTYSNQPQHF
TGTGCCAGCAGCGCGCTTCCGACTTATAGCAATCAGCCCCAGCATTTT
>14|TRBD2|TRBV19|NA|TRBJ2-7
CASSLSGIPHEQYF
TGTGCCAGTAGCCTTAGCGGGATTCCCCACGAGCAGTACTTC
>17|NA|TRBV25-1|NA|TRBJ2-6
CASSEYSYRSGANVLTF
TGTGCCAGCAGTGAATATAGCTACCGCTCTGGGGCCAACGTCCTGACTTTC
>14|NA|TRBV7-2|few|TRBJ2-7
CASSLDGIEYEQYF
TGTGCCAGCAGCTTAGACGGGATAGAGTACGAGCAGTACTTC
>13|TRBD1|TRBV19|NA|TRBJ1-1
CASNPDRGSEAFF
TGTGCCAGTAACCCGGACAGGGGATCTGAAGCTTTCTTT
>13|NA|TRBV16|NA|TRBJ2-3
CASSKGTTDTQYF
TGTGCCAGCAGCAAAGGGACAACCGATACGCAGTATTTT
>12|NA|TRBV5-6|NA|TRBJ2-1
CASSLGDNEQFF
TGTGCCAGCAGCTTAGGAGACAATGAGCAGTTCTTC
>16|NA|TRBV10-3|NA|TRBJ2-7
CAIRGGGGAEFYEQYF
TGTGCCATCAGGGGGGGAGGTGGGGCAGAGTTCTACGAGCAGTACTTC